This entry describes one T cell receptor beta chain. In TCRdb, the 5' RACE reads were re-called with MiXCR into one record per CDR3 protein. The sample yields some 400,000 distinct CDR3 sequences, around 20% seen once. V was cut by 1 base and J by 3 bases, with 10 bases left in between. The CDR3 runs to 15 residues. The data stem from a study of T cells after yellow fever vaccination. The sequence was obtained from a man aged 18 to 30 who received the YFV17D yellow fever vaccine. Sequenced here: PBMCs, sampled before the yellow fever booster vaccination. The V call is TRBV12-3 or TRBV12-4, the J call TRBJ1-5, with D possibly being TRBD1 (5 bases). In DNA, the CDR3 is TGTGCCAGCAGTTTAGTTGGGGGTTCCAATCAGCCCCAGCATTTT. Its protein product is CASSLVGGSNQPQHF.